The rows below give T cell receptor beta chains drawn from one sample of a study of blood T cell repertoires in COVID-19. Assay: immunoSEQ multiplex PCR; the TCRdb copy retains only in-frame clones and omits some. Of 46,000 or so clones in the sample, around 90% are singletons; the top ten hold over 15%. Sequencing was done on a sample of peripheral blood. The receptor set was obtained from a man aged 65-85 years with active COVID-19. CDR3s include the opening cysteine and the closing phenylalanine or tryptophan. D genes are given only for firm matches. The size entry is marked missing in some rows and otherwise reads once, few, many or a size class.

clone_size	v_call	d_call	j_call	cdr3_aa	cdr3_nt
NA	TRBV11-2	TRBD2	TRBJ2-1	CASSPGRAGAWNEQFF	TGTGCCAGCAGTCCAGGGAGAGCGGGGGCCTGGAATGAGCAGTTCTTC
NA	TRBV24-1	NA	TRBJ2-1	CATPSSGSYNEQFF	TGTGCCACCCCTAGCAGCGGCTCCTACAATGAGCAGTTCTTC
NA	TRBV18	TRBD2	TRBJ2-1	CASSPPSPTSGILFF	TGTGCCAGCTCACCTCCGAGCCCTACGAGCGGGATTTTGTTCTTC
NA	TRBV7-9	NA	TRBJ2-1	CASSLTGYYNEQFF	TGTGCCAGCAGCCTTACAGGGTACTACAATGAGCAGTTCTTC
NA	TRBV4-2	NA	TRBJ2-3	CASSQGLLDTQYF	TGTGCCAGCAGCCAGGGGCTCCTTGATACGCAGTATTTT
NA	TRBV3-1/TRBV3-2	TRBD2	TRBJ2-1	CASSPPLAGNNEQFF	TGTGCCAGCAGCCCCCCACTAGCGGGGAACAATGAGCAGTTCTTC
NA	TRBV12-3/TRBV12-4	NA	TRBJ2-3	CASSPGGRDTQYF	TGTGCCAGCAGTCCGGGGGGCAGGGATACGCAGTATTTT
NA	TRBV2	NA	TRBJ1-5	CASRGPYRDGQPQHF	TGTGCCAGCAGGGGCCCGTACAGGGATGGGCAGCCCCAGCATTTT
NA	TRBV6-2/TRBV6-3	TRBD1	TRBJ1-2	CASSYPLGQEGYGYTF	TGTGCCAGCAGTTACCCCCTCGGACAGGAGGGCTATGGCTACACCTTC
NA	TRBV9	TRBD1	TRBJ1-1	CASSGGQGGNTEAFF	TGTGCCAGCAGCGGCGGACAGGGGGGAAACACTGAAGCTTTCTTT
NA	TRBV7-9	TRBD1	TRBJ2-1	CASSPRTGPSSYNEQFF	TGTGCCAGCAGCCCTCGGACAGGGCCGAGCTCCTACAATGAGCAGTTCTTC
NA	TRBV18	TRBD1	TRBJ2-7	CASSSGQSYEQYF	TGTGCCAGCTCATCGGGACAGTCCTACGAGCAGTACTTC
NA	TRBV10-3	TRBD1	TRBJ2-2	CAISETQGAQTGELFF	TGTGCCATCAGTGAGACACAGGGGGCGCAAACCGGGGAGCTGTTTTTT
NA	TRBV5-4	TRBD2	TRBJ2-7	CASSLGTIGYEQYF	TGTGCCAGCAGCCTAGGGACTATTGGCTACGAGCAGTACTTC
once	TRBV4-1	NA	TRBJ1-2	CASSHIQGQQRGYTF	TGCGCCAGCAGCCACATTCAGGGGCAACAAAGAGGCTACACCTTC
NA	TRBV6-2/TRBV6-3	NA	TRBJ2-7	CASSYWESYEQYF	TGTGCCAGCAGTTACTGGGAGTCCTACGAGCAGTACTTC
NA	TRBV5-1	NA	TRBJ2-7	CASTISGSYEQYF	TGCGCCAGCACGATATCGGGATCCTACGAGCAGTACTTC
NA	TRBV11-2	NA	TRBJ1-2	CASSFSGRDGYTF	TGTGCCAGCAGCTTTTCCGGGAGGGATGGCTACACCTTC
NA	TRBV5-4	TRBD1	TRBJ1-4	CASSRDSFNEKLFF	TGTGCCAGCAGCCGGGACAGCTTTAATGAAAAACTGTTTTTT
once	TRBV6-2/TRBV6-3	TRBD2	TRBJ2-5	CASSYSGGVETQYF	TGTGCCAGCAGTTACTCGGGGGGGGTGGAGACCCAGTACTTC
NA	TRBV4-2	NA	TRBJ1-5	CASSQEGFSRSNQPQHF	TGTGCCAGCAGCCAAGAGGGCTTCAGCAGAAGCAATCAGCCCCAGCATTTT
NA	TRBV27	NA	TRBJ1-6	CASSALLSSYNSPLHF	TGTGCCAGCAGTGCCCTATTGAGCTCCTATAATTCACCCCTCCACTTT